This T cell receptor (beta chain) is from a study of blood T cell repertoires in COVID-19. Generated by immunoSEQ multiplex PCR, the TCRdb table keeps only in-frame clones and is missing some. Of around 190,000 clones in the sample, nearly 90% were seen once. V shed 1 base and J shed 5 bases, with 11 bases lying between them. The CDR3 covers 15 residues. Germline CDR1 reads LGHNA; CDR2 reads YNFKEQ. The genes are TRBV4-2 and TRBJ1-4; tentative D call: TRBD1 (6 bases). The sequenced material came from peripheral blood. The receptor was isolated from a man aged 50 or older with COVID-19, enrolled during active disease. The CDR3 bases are TGTGCCAGCAGCCAAGTCGGACAGACCAATGAAAAACTGTTTTTT. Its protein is CASSQVGQTNEKLFF.